The 19 T cell receptor beta chains presented below share a single source sample, sequenced in a study of T cell responses to AZD1222 COVID-19 vaccine. Assay used: immunoSEQ multiplex PCR; TCRdb lists only in-frame clones, some missing. The sample lists approximately 300,000 clones, around 92% seen once, with approximately 0.52% in the top ten. This material consisted of peripheral blood, taken 28 days after the second AZD1222 dose. The receptors shown here come from an adult who received the AZD1222 COVID-19 vaccine.

This clone was picked up one time. The gene calls are TRBV2 and TRBJ1-5; the D is unclear. Trimming shortened V by 9 bases and J by 6 bases, and 18 bases separated the two germline ends. The CDR3 covers 14 residues. Germline CDR1 SNHLY, CDR2 FYNNEI. CDR3 in amino acids: CASSKYEGGQPQHF. The CDR3 region has the DNA TGTGCCAGTAGTAAATATGAGGGCGGTCAGCCCCAGCATTTT.

The V call is TRBV24-1, the J call TRBJ2-3; the match to TRBD2 covers 15 bases. V shed 2 bases and J 5 bases; nucleotides not matched to a gene: 4. The CDR3 covers 17 residues. Germline lookup yields CDR1 KGHDR and CDR2 SFDVKD. The CDR3 DNA follows: TGTGCCACCAGTGATTCGGGACTAGCGGGAGGATTAGATACGCAGTATTTT. It encodes CATSDSGLAGGLDTQYF.

The chain recombines TRBV5-1 with TRBJ2-1; 11 nucleotides match TRBD2. CDR3 length: 16 amino acids. Germline assignment: CDR1 SGHRS and CDR2 YFSETQ. V dropped 4 bases and J dropped 6; count of bases not matched to a gene: 9. CDR3 sequence reads: CASSPPLAGEGNEQFF. Written as DNA, the CDR3 is TGCGCCAGCAGCCCCCCACTAGCGGGAGAGGGCAATGAGCAGTTCTTC.

V gene TRBV5-1 combines with J gene TRBJ2-5; TRBD1 agrees at 8 bases. CDR1 and CDR2 from the germline V gene are SGHRS and YFSETQ. The CDR3 covers 15 residues. Trimming took 3 bases from V and 2 from J; bases not matched to a gene: 6. This chain's CDR3 is CASSSGGAYQETQYF. CDR3 nucleotides: TGCGCCAGCAGCTCAGGGGGCGCGTATCAAGAGACCCAGTACTTC.

V and J are TRBV2 and TRBJ2-2; D gene ambiguous. This CDR3 is built from 14 residues. Germline loops: CDR1 SNHLY, CDR2 FYNNEI. Deletions cut 4 bases from V and 5 bases from J, with 11 bases between. CDR3 amino acids: CASSGTARTGELFF. CDR3 sequence (DNA): TGTGCCAGCAGTGGGACGGCAAGGACCGGGGAGCTGTTTTTT.

J is TRBJ2-1 and V is TRBV6-2 or TRBV6-3; TRBD2 aligns across 9 bases. J gave up 6 bases and V 5 bases, and 11 bases lay outside the gene matches. Germline values: CDR1 MNHEY, CDR2 SVGEGT. The CDR3 spans 16 residues. The CDR3 loop is CASSLPLWRGGNEQFF. Here the CDR3 DNA reads TGTGCCAGCAGTCTCCCGTTATGGCGGGGGGGCAATGAGCAGTTCTTC.

The CDR3 bases are TGTGCCAGCAGTGAGTCGGCACTATATGGCTACACCTTC. The encoded protein is CASSESALYGYTF. This chain uses TRBV2 with TRBJ1-2, with D unresolved. CDR3 length: 13 amino acids. CDR1 is SNHLY, CDR2 FYNNEI, per germline. Trimming cost V 3 bases and J 5 bases, with 10 bases left between them.

The chain joins TRBV9 to TRBJ2-1; 8 bases are shared with TRBD1. The junction had 7 bases not matched to a gene; V was cut back by 5 bases and J by 0 bases. The CDR3 has 16 amino acids. Germline loops: CDR1 SGDLS, CDR2 YYNGEE. The CDR3 here is CASSADRGFSYNEQFF. The DNA for the CDR3 is TGTGCCAGCAGTGCCGACAGGGGTTTCTCCTACAATGAGCAGTTCTTC.

The CDR3 reads CASSLVSGELFF. The CDR3 DNA is TGTGCCAGCAGCTTAGTTTCCGGGGAGCTGTTTTTT. This chain uses TRBV7-8 with TRBJ2-2, with D hard to call. Trimming removed 1 base at V and 6 bases at J, with 3 bases between. This CDR3 has 12 amino acids. Germline CDR1 is SGHVS and CDR2 is FQNEAQ.

This chain joins TRBV6-1 and TRBJ2-2; D gene ambiguous. CDR3 size: 15 residues. CDR1 is MNHNS and CDR2 is SASEGT in the germline V gene. V was trimmed by 3 bases and J by 0 bases, leaving 8 bases between them. CDR3 sequence reads: CASSDGVSNTGELFF. DNA for the CDR3: TGTGCCAGCAGTGATGGTGTTTCGAACACCGGGGAGCTGTTTTTT.

In nucleotides, the CDR3 is TGTGCCAGCACCGGGGCGGAGAGCTCCTACGAGCAGTACTTC. Its protein product is CASTGAESSYEQYF. This sequence joins TRBV2 and TRBJ2-7; the D call may be TRBD1 or TRBD2 (5 bases each). Per germline, CDR1 SNHLY and CDR2 FYNNEI. Trimming removed 7 bases at V and 0 bases at J, with 13 bases between. The CDR3 sequence is 14 residues long.

The chain employs TRBV28 and TRBJ2-7; D is possibly TRBD1 (6 bases). The V gene's germline CDR1 is MDHEN and CDR2 SYDVKM. V gave up 4 bases and J gave up 0 bases, with 16 bases separating them. The CDR3 contains 16 residues. The DNA of the CDR3 is TGTGCCAGCAGTTCCTTCGGACAGACCACCTCCTACGAGCAGTACTTC. Its protein is CASSSFGQTTSYEQYF.

The gene calls are TRBV28 and TRBJ1-2; D remains ambiguous. The CDR3 spans 11 residues. Looked up from germline, CDR1 is MDHEN and CDR2 is SYDVKM. V lost 4 bases and J lost 8, with 8 bases in between. In DNA, the CDR3 is TGTGCCAGCAGTTCTCGGAGCGGCTACACCTTC. Protein: CASSSRSGYTF.

V is TRBV2 and J is TRBJ1-2, with D tentatively TRBD1 (5 bases). CDR1 and CDR2 (germline): SNHLY, FYNNEI. The CDR3 runs to 14 residues. Trimming cost V 4 bases and J 0 bases, with 9 bases left between them. The CDR3 coding sequence is TGTGCCAGCAGTGGACAGTTAGCTAACTATGGCTACACCTTC. It is translated as CASSGQLANYGYTF.

The chain joins TRBV6-5 to TRBJ2-1; a possible D gene is TRBD1 (5 bases). V lost 4 bases and J lost 3, with 13 bases in between. CDR1 MNHEY and CDR2 SVGAGI come from the germline V gene. The CDR3 is made up of 15 amino acids. This CDR3 is CASSFQGPLYNEQFF. The CDR3 DNA sequence: TGTGCCAGCAGTTTCCAGGGCCCTCTCTACAATGAGCAGTTCTTC.

The chain links TRBV7-8 to TRBJ2-6; tentatively, D is TRBD2 (7 bases). This CDR3 spans 16 amino acids. Germline assignment: CDR1 SGHVS and CDR2 FQNEAQ. Between the trimmed V and J ends, which lost 5 bases and 0 bases, there was a span of 11 bases. The CDR3 DNA reads TGTGCCAGCAGCCCGGGGGGCCTCTCTGGGGCCAACGTCCTGACTTTC. Translation gives CASSPGGLSGANVLTF.

This chain joins TRBV5-1 and TRBJ2-5; no clear D. The germline CDR1 and CDR2 sequences are SGHRS and YFSETQ. This CDR3 is 12 amino acids long. Trimming left V 2 bases short and J 4 bases short, with 6 bases between. CDR3 sequence (DNA): TGCGCCAGCAGCTTTTCAGGAGAGACCCAGTACTTC. Protein sequence: CASSFSGETQYF.

This clone was seen just once. The chain uses TRBV7-9 and TRBJ2-7; tentative D call: TRBD1 (6 bases). Germline V gene sequence: CDR1 SEHNR, CDR2 FQNEAQ (reference sequence). The CDR3 loop spans 15 amino acids. The ends were cut back, 2 bases at V and 3 bases at J, with 14 bases in the middle. In DNA form, the CDR3 reads TGTGCCAGCAGCTTATTATCAGGGGCTTACTACGAGCAGTACTTC. Its protein product is CASSLLSGAYYEQYF.

This clone was picked up one time. The chain has TRBV28 and TRBJ2-2; D ambiguous. CDR3 length: 15 amino acids. CDR1 is MDHEN and CDR2 is SYDVKM in the germline V gene. The V end was cut by 5 bases, the J end by 4 bases, with 14 bases between. The CDR3 spells CASSPDSRPTGELFF. The CDR3 bases are TGTGCCAGCAGTCCCGACTCTCGGCCCACCGGGGAGCTGTTTTTT.